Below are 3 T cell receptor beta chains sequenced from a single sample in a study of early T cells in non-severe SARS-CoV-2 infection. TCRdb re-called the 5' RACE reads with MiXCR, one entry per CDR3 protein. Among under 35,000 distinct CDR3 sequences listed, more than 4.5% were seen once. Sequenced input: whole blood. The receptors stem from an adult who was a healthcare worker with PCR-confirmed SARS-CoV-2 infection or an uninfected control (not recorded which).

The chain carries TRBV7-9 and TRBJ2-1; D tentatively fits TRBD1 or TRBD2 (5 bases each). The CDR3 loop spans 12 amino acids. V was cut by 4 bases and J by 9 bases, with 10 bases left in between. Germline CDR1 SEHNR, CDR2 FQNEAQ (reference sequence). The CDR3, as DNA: TGTGCCAGCAGCTCTGGTGGGGGTGAGCAGTTCTTC. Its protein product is CASSSGGGEQFF.

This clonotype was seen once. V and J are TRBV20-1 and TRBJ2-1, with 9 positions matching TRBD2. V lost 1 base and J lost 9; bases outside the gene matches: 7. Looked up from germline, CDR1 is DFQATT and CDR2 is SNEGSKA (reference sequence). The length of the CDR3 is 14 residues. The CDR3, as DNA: TGCAGTGCTAGAGTGGCGGGAGGGGTCGGTGAGCAGTTCTTC. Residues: CSARVAGGVGEQFF.

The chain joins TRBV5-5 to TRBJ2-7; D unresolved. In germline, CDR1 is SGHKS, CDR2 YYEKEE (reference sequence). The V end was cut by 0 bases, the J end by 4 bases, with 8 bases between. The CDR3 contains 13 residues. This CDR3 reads CASSLASGYEQYF. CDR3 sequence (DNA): TGTGCCAGCAGCTTGGCGAGTGGGTACGAGCAGTACTTC.